One sample yielded the 7 T cell receptor beta chains listed below, sequenced in a study of blood T cell repertoires in COVID-19. The table came from immunoSEQ multiplex PCR; TCRdb's copy has only in-frame clones and leaves some out. The table records about 40,000 clones, over 75% of them present only once. Sequencing used peripheral blood. The receptors stem from a human donor in a cohort sampled during active COVID-19.

The chain combines TRBV5-6 with TRBJ1-6; TRBD1 agrees at 8 bases. The ends lost 1 base at V and 8 bases at J; junction bases unmatched: 8. This CDR3 contains 16 residues. Germline lookup yields CDR1 SGHDT and CDR2 YYEEEE. In DNA, the CDR3 is TGTGCCAGCAGCTTGATAGGACAGGGCGGAGATTCACCCCTCCACTTT. Translating it yields CASSLIGQGGDSPLHF.

This sequence joins TRBV28 and TRBJ2-7; 13 bases match TRBD2. This CDR3 is built from 15 residues. Germline V gene data show CDR1 as MDHEN and CDR2 as SYDVKM. The V gene end was trimmed by 6 bases and the J gene end by 6 bases; junction bases not matched to a gene: 8. In DNA, the CDR3 is TGTGCCAGCAGCCCCGGGACTAGCGGGGTTCGCGAGCAGTACTTC. Amino acid sequence: CASSPGTSGVREQYF.

V usage is TRBV3-1 (or the pseudogene TRBV3-2) and J usage is TRBJ2-5, with D possibly being TRBD2 (7 bases). The germline V and J ends were trimmed by 6 bases and 7 bases, with 15 bases remaining between them. The CDR3 contains 13 residues. Germline CDR1 and CDR2: LGHDT and YNNKEL (reference sequence). Written as DNA, the CDR3 is TGTGCCAGCAGTCCCGGGGGGCGGGCGACCCAGTACTTC. Translation: CASSPGGRATQYF.

This chain connects TRBV5-1 to TRBJ1-1; 10 nucleotides agree with TRBD1. The germline CDR1 and CDR2 sequences are SGHRS and YFSETQ. The V gene end was trimmed by 5 bases and the J gene end by 1 base; junction bases not matched to a gene: 2. The CDR3 length is 14 residues. CDR3 residues: CASRRDRGNTEAFF. The CDR3 DNA reads TGCGCCAGCAGGAGGGACAGGGGGAACACTGAAGCTTTCTTT.

The J gene is TRBJ2-5, the V gene TRBV6-5, with D possibly being TRBD1 (5 bases). The CDR3 covers 11 residues. V was shortened by 7 bases and J by 7 bases, with 10 bases between the two germline ends. Germline CDR1 MNHEY, CDR2 SVGAGI. CDR3 amino acids: CASITQGTQYF. In DNA form, the CDR3 reads TGTGCCAGCATCACCCAGGGGACCCAGTACTTC.

This clone was found a few times. J is TRBJ1-6 and V is TRBV5-1, with 10 positions matching TRBD1. Germline CDR1 and CDR2: SGHRS and YFSETQ. Unmatched junction bases numbered 3, after V lost 2 bases and J lost 1 base. The CDR3 is 17 amino acids. Here the CDR3 DNA reads TGCGCCAGCAGCTTTGGACAGGGGGGGTCCTATAATTCACCCCTCCACTTT. It translates to CASSFGQGGSYNSPLHF.

This chain joins TRBV6-5 and TRBJ2-7, with 10 bases fitting TRBD2. This CDR3 is 15 amino acids long. V was clipped by 6 bases and J by 2 bases; unmatched bases: 7. From germline, CDR1 is MNHEY and CDR2 SVGAGI. The CDR3 nucleotides are TGTGCCAGCAGAATTAGCGGGGGGTCCACCTACGAGCAGTACTTC. It codes for CASRISGGSTYEQYF.